Listed here are 10 T cell receptor beta chains from one sample, sequenced in a study of memory CD4+ T cells and cytomegalovirus serostatus. Data came from immunoSEQ multiplex PCR; TCRdb stores just in-frame clones and leaves some out. The data show some 45,000 clones, 60% to 80% seen once. The sort gate was single viable CD3+CD4+CD8-CD45RO+ cells for memory CD4+ T cells. Sequenced input: memory CD4+ T cells from blood. Source of these receptors: an adult in good health and CMV-seropositive.

The J gene is TRBJ2-5, the V gene TRBV4-1, with 7 nucleotides matching TRBD2. V was clipped by 1 base and J by 1 base; unmatched bases: 9. The germline CDR1 and CDR2 sequences are MGHRA and YSYEKL. CDR3 length: 17 amino acids. CDR3 region: CASSQGVQRDRQETQYF. CDR3 in DNA: TGCGCCAGCAGCCAAGGTGTCCAGCGGGACCGCCAAGAGACCCAGTACTTC.

This sequence joins TRBV28 and TRBJ2-5; D is unclear. With 7 bases removed from V and 5 bases from J, the gap between germline ends came to 20 bases. The CDR3 totals 15 residues. CDR1 is MDHEN, CDR2 SYDVKM, per germline. In nucleotides, the CDR3 is TGTGCCAGCACAACTGGGAAGGAATGGCGGGAGACCCAGTACTTC. This translates into CASTTGKEWRETQYF. The entire variable domain, with the rest obtained from reference TRBV28 and TRBJ2-5, is as follows: DVKVTQSSRYLVKRTGEKVFLECVQDMDHENMFWYRQDPGLGLRLIYFSYDVKMKEKGDIPEGYSVSREKKERFSLILESASTNQTSMYLCASTTGKEWRETQYFGPGTRLLVL.

The chain carries TRBV7-9 and TRBJ1-1, with D perhaps TRBD1 (6 bases). In germline, CDR1 is SEHNR, CDR2 FQNEAQ (reference sequence). The CDR3 sequence is 14 residues long. V lost 5 bases, J lost 5 bases, and 15 bases lay in between. CDR3 nucleotide sequence: TGTGCCAGCAGCCTAACGATAGGGGGGACTGAAGCTTTCTTT. It encodes CASSLTIGGTEAFF.

This clone is labeled as medium-sized (0.01 to 0.1%). The chain couples TRBV5-5 to TRBJ1-6; unclear D gene. This CDR3 has 12 amino acids. CDR1 is SGHKS and CDR2 is YYEKEE in the germline V gene (reference sequence). Trimming cost V 4 bases and J 10 bases, with 9 bases left between them. CDR3 region: CASSLLQSPLHF. The CDR3 DNA reads as TGTGCCAGCAGCCTATTACAGTCACCCCTCCACTTT.

The V gene is TRBV7-8, the J gene TRBJ1-4; D is perhaps TRBD1 (5 bases). With 7 bases removed from V and 1 base from J, the gap between germline ends came to 19 bases. The germline CDR1 and CDR2 sequences are SGHVS and FQNEAQ. This CDR3 is 17 amino acids long. The DNA of the CDR3 is TGTGCCAGCACTCCGCGGCGACAGCTTGGAACTAATGAAAAACTGTTTTTT. Protein: CASTPRRQLGTNEKLFF. The entire variable domain, with the rest obtained from reference TRBV7-8 and TRBJ1-4, is as follows: GAGVSQSPRYKVAKRGQDVALRCDPISGHVSLFWYQQALGQGPEFLTYFQNEAQLDKSGLPSDRFFAERPEGSVSTLKIQRTQQEDSAVYLCASTPRRQLGTNEKLFFGSGTQLSVL.

This CDR3 reads CASSQDYRETEAFF. DNA for the CDR3: TGCGCCAGCAGCCAAGATTACAGGGAGACTGAAGCTTTCTTT. The chain employs TRBV4-1 and TRBJ1-1, with D possibly matching TRBD1 (6 bases). The germline V gene has CDR1 MGHRA and CDR2 YSYEKL. The CDR3 totals 14 residues. V lost 0 bases and J lost 5, with 10 bases in between.

This clone was picked up a small number of times. V gene TRBV7-9 combines with J gene TRBJ2-2; D not certain. CDR1 and CDR2 from the germline V gene are SEHNR and FQNEAQ (reference sequence). V was clipped by 2 bases and J by 0 bases, with 13 bases between them. CDR3 size: 17 residues. CDR3 loop: CASSLPSGSTNTGELFF. In DNA form, the CDR3 reads TGTGCCAGCAGCTTACCCTCGGGCAGCACGAACACCGGGGAGCTGTTTTTT.

CDR3 sequence: CASSPSGGNTIYF. CDR3 DNA: TGTGCCAGCAGCCCTTCCGGTGGAAACACCATATATTTT. This chain uses TRBV7-9 with TRBJ1-3, with D uncertain. V shed 5 bases and J shed 3 bases, with 8 bases lying between them. Germline V gene lookup returns CDR1 SEHNR and CDR2 FQNEAQ (reference sequence). The CDR3 contains 13 residues.

The chain employs TRBV5-1 and TRBJ1-2; D perhaps matches TRBD1 (6 bases). CDR1 and CDR2 (germline): SGHRS, YFSETQ. The CDR3 loop spans 12 amino acids. V lost 2 bases and J 5 bases, leaving 7 bases between the germline ends. This CDR3 reads CASSLGQYGYTF. As DNA, the CDR3 is TGCGCCAGCAGCTTAGGACAGTATGGCTACACCTTC.

J is TRBJ2-5 and V is TRBV19; the match to TRBD1 covers 8 bases. Trimming at V came to 4 bases and at J to 2 bases, leaving 6 bases not matched to a gene. The germline CDR1 and CDR2 sequences are LNHDA and SQIVND (reference sequence). CDR3 length: 15 residues. The CDR3 nucleotides are TGTGCCAGTAGTACCGGGACAGGCTCTCAAGAGACCCAGTACTTC. This gives the protein CASSTGTGSQETQYF.